This entry lists 31 T cell receptor beta chains sequenced from one sample in a study of radiotherapy plus CTLA-4 blockade in lung cancer. The method was immunoSEQ multiplex PCR; TCRdb's version includes in-frame clones alone and lacks a portion of them. Of some 100,000 clones in the sample, roughly 74% were seen once. The starting material was peripheral blood, obtained from a patient treated with radiotherapy plus ipilimumab. The source of these receptors is a human donor with non-small cell lung cancer who had a partial response to radiotherapy plus ipilimumab.

The genes are TRBV2 and TRBJ2-6, with a tentative D call TRBD2 (5 bases). This CDR3 region has 14 residues. Germline CDR1 SNHLY, CDR2 FYNNEI. Trimming shortened V by 9 bases and J by 2 bases, and 11 bases separated the two germline ends. The CDR3 DNA reads TGTGCCAGTAGACCCGGGGCTGGGGCCAACGTCCTGACTTTC. This gives the protein CASRPGAGANVLTF.

The chain couples TRBV30 to TRBJ1-6, with 7 bases aligning to TRBD1. The J segment lost 4 bases and the V segment lost 4 bases, leaving 7 bases of the junction unmatched. The CDR3 is 15 amino acids. Germline CDR1 and CDR2: GTSNPN and SVGIG (reference sequence). The CDR3 coding sequence is TGTGCCTGGATGTACCAGGGACAGTATAATTCACCCCTCCACTTT. Amino acid sequence: CAWMYQGQYNSPLHF.

The chain employs TRBV7-6 and TRBJ1-4; D not certain. CDR1 SGHVS and CDR2 FNYEAQ come from the germline V gene. V was clipped by 2 bases and J by 5 bases, with 12 bases between them. The length of the CDR3 is 15 residues. The CDR3 coding sequence is TGTGCCAGCAGCTTAACAGACGCCCGAAATGAAAAACTGTTTTTT. It specifies CASSLTDARNEKLFF.

This chain connects TRBV5-1 to TRBJ1-5; 7 nucleotides line up with TRBD1. CDR3 length: 14 amino acids. J gave up 5 bases and V 0 bases, and 2 bases lay outside the gene matches. Germline V lookup: CDR1 SGHRS, CDR2 YFSETQ. Written as DNA, the CDR3 is TGCGCCAGCAGCTTGGCAGGGGGGTATCAGCCCCAGCATTTT. Its protein is CASSLAGGYQPQHF. Supplemented by reference TRBV5-1 and TRBJ1-5, the full variable domain reads KAGVTQTPRYLIKTRGQQVTLSCSPISGHRSVSWYQQTPGQGLQFLFEYFSETQRNKGNFPGRFSGRQFSNSRSEMNVSTLELGDSALYLCASSLAGGYQPQHFGDGTRLSIL.

This clone qualifies as medium-sized. The J gene is TRBJ2-1, the V gene TRBV10-3, with D tentatively TRBD2 (6 bases). With 6 bases removed from V and 0 bases from J, the gap between germline ends came to 18 bases. The V gene's germline CDR1 is ENHRY and CDR2 SYGVKD. This CDR3 has 17 residues. The CDR3 reads CAIRASDQTGSYNEQFF. CDR3 bases: TGTGCCATCAGGGCTAGCGACCAGACCGGCTCCTACAATGAGCAGTTCTTC.

The chain recombines TRBV18 with TRBJ1-5; possibly TRBD1 for D (5 bases). Per the germline V gene, CDR1 is KGHSH and CDR2 is LQKENI. With 4 bases removed from V and 0 bases from J, the gap between germline ends came to 13 bases. The CDR3 has 16 amino acids. The CDR3 here is CASSQGSAYSNQPQHF. The CDR3 DNA is TGTGCCAGCTCACAGGGGTCAGCTTATAGCAATCAGCCCCAGCATTTT.

A remark on this clone: One end of the junction varies from germline; a read error may be responsible. The chain recombines TRBV7-8 with TRBJ2-7; 8 bases are a match to TRBD2. CDR3 length: 14 amino acids. The germline V gene has CDR1 SGHVS and CDR2 FQNEAQ. Written as DNA, the CDR3 is TGTGCCAGCAGCCTAGCGGGCCTCTCCTACGAGCAGTACTTC. Protein product: CASSLAGLSYEQYF.

V gene TRBV7-2 combines with J gene TRBJ2-1; D might be TRBD2 (5 bases). CDR1 SGHTA and CDR2 FQGNSA come from the germline V gene. This CDR3 has 15 residues. V lost 0 bases and J 2 bases, leaving 8 bases between the germline ends. In nucleotides, the CDR3 is TGTGCCAGCAGCTTAGCGGGAGCCGCCTACAATGAGCAGTTCTTC. Amino acids: CASSLAGAAYNEQFF.

V gene TRBV28 combines with J gene TRBJ1-2, with 10 nucleotides matching TRBD1. There are 16 residues in the CDR3. CDR1 is MDHEN and CDR2 is SYDVKM in the germline V gene. Unmatched junction bases numbered 13, after V lost 5 bases and J lost 7 bases. The DNA of the CDR3 is TGTGCCAGCAGTCTTTCGACAGGGGGCGGCATCGGTGGCTACACCTTC. It translates to CASSLSTGGGIGGYTF.

V and J are TRBV25-1 and TRBJ2-1; 7 bases line up with TRBD2. The CDR3 runs to 15 residues. J lost 8 bases, V lost 7 bases, and 14 bases had no gene match. Looked up from germline, CDR1 is MGHDK and CDR2 is SYGVNS. The CDR3 region has the DNA TGTGCCAGCATCCCCGCGGGAGTGTTTCAGGATGAGCAGTTCTTC. Encoded protein: CASIPAGVFQDEQFF.

The genes are TRBV29-1 and TRBJ2-1; possible D gene TRBD1, 5 bases. This CDR3 has 13 amino acids. Trimming removed 7 bases from V and 6 bases from J, with 16 bases in between. The germline V gene encodes CDR1 SQVTM and CDR2 ANQGSEA. Here the CDR3 DNA reads TGCAGCGGGTGGGGCCAGGATGGCAATGAGCAGTTCTTC. The encoded protein is CSGWGQDGNEQFF.

The gene calls are TRBV7-9 and TRBJ2-3, with 9 nucleotides matching TRBD2. The CDR3 has 15 residues. The germline gives CDR1 SEHNR, CDR2 FQNEAQ (reference sequence). Losses at the gene ends were 2 bases for V and 2 bases for J; bases not matched to a gene: 2. The CDR3 coding sequence is TGTGCCAGCAGCTTACTAGCGGGAACCACAGATACGCAGTATTTT. Its protein is CASSLLAGTTDTQYF. The full variable domain, with the rest looked up from reference TRBV7-9 and TRBJ2-3, is DTGVSQNPRHKITKRGQNVTFRCDPISEHNRLYWYRQTLGQGPEFLTYFQNEAQLEKSRLLSDRFSAERPKGSFSTLEIQRTEQGDSAMYLCASSLLAGTTDTQYFGPGTRLTVL.

The V and J genes are TRBV5-6 and TRBJ2-4; no definite D call. V lost 4 bases to trimming and J lost 6 bases, with 5 bases between them. This CDR3 region has 11 residues. The germline V gene encodes CDR1 SGHDT and CDR2 YYEEEE. CDR3 sequence: CASSTRNIQYF. As DNA, the CDR3 is TGTGCCAGCAGCACGAGAAACATTCAGTACTTC.

The chain combines TRBV29-1 with TRBJ2-2; D is perhaps TRBD1 (7 bases). Germline lookup yields CDR1 SQVTM and CDR2 ANQGSEA. V shed 6 bases and J shed 2 bases, with 16 bases lying between them. The CDR3 is 15 amino acids. The CDR3 here is CSVVGGDSNTGELFF. The CDR3 region has the DNA TGCAGCGTCGTCGGAGGGGACAGCAACACCGGGGAGCTGTTTTTT.

This chain connects TRBV5-1 to TRBJ1-1; 8 nucleotides align to TRBD1. After removal of 0 bases from V and 4 bases from J, the junction contained 5 bases not matched to a gene. Per germline, CDR1 SGHRS and CDR2 YFSETQ. The length of the CDR3 is 15 residues. CDR3 DNA: TGCGCCAGCAGCTTGGAGGACAGGGAGGGCACTGAAGCTTTCTTT. This sequence encodes CASSLEDREGTEAFF.

In this sample, this clone turned up a few times. The J gene is TRBJ1-1, the V gene TRBV11-2; D is undetermined. Germline V gene lookup returns CDR1 SGHAT and CDR2 FQNNGV. The CDR3 totals 12 residues. Deletions cut 1 base from V and 7 bases from J, with 7 bases between. CDR3 sequence reads: CASSLVVGEAFF. The CDR3 region has the DNA TGTGCCAGCAGCTTAGTTGTCGGTGAAGCTTTCTTT.

This rearrangement joins TRBV7-9 to TRBJ2-2, with 10 bases lining up with TRBD1. The CDR3 has 16 amino acids. After removal of 1 base from V and 8 bases from J, the junction contained 7 bases not matched to a gene. Germline CDR1 SEHNR, CDR2 FQNEAQ (reference sequence). CDR3 sequence: CASSLGTGTGAGELFF. CDR3 sequence (DNA): TGTGCCAGCAGCTTAGGCACCGGGACAGGGGCTGGGGAGCTGTTTTTT.

This chain connects TRBV10-2 to TRBJ2-7; 10 nucleotides agree with TRBD1. The CDR3 consists of 14 residues. The ends lost 6 bases at V and 2 bases at J; junction bases unmatched: 4. The germline CDR1 and CDR2 sequences are WSHSY and SAAADI. For the CDR3, the DNA is TGCGCCAGCAGCTGGACAGGGGGTACCTACGAGCAGTACTTC. Its translation: CASSWTGGTYEQYF.

V usage is TRBV19 and J usage is TRBJ1-2, with TRBD1 as a possible D gene (6 bases). The length of the CDR3 is 13 residues. V lost 4 bases, J lost 4 bases, and 10 bases lay in between. The V gene's germline CDR1 is LNHDA and CDR2 SQIVND (reference sequence). CDR3 sequence reads: CASSTGQTYGYTF. In nucleotides, the CDR3 is TGTGCCAGTAGTACCGGACAGACCTATGGCTACACCTTC.

This clone was found a few times. The rearrangement joins TRBV29-1 to TRBJ2-7; 8 bases agree with TRBD1. V lost 0 bases to trimming and J lost 5 bases; unmatched junction nucleotides: 12. This CDR3 has 16 residues. CDR1 and CDR2 from the germline V gene are SQVTM and ANQGSEA. This CDR3 reads CSVEDPSRQGIDEQYV. The CDR3 bases are TGCAGCGTTGAAGATCCTTCCAGACAGGGGATCGACGAGCAGTACGTC.

The chain links TRBV4-1 to TRBJ1-1; a weak D match, TRBD1 (6 bases). The CDR3 extends over 15 amino acids. V lost 3 bases to trimming and J lost 1 base, with 12 bases between them. Looked up from germline, CDR1 is MGHRA and CDR2 is YSYEKL. The CDR3 DNA is TGCGCCAGCAGCCAGGCCGACAGGAGGAACACTGAAGCTTTCTTT. Its protein product is CASSQADRRNTEAFF.

The chain uses TRBV29-1 and TRBJ2-1, with a weak D call TRBD1 (6 bases). The CDR3 runs to 12 residues. Germline V gene lookup returns CDR1 SQVTM and CDR2 ANQGSEA. Trimming removed 8 bases from V and 9 bases from J, with 17 bases in between. The CDR3 DNA is TGCAGCTCAGGGGTTGGGTACGGTGAGCAGTTCTTC. This sequence encodes CSSGVGYGEQFF.

Notes on this clone: At one end, the junction sequence differs from germline, possibly due to a read error. The chain couples TRBV4-1 to TRBJ2-7; D gene uncertain. This CDR3 is 15 amino acids long. The germline V gene encodes CDR1 MGHRA and CDR2 YSYEKL. The CDR3: CASSQESAVTFAPIF. CDR3 coding DNA: TGCGCCAGCAGCCAAGAGAGCGCAGTAACGTTCGCACCCATCTTC.

The chain is built from TRBV28 and TRBJ2-1, with a weak D call TRBD2 (6 bases). CDR1 is MDHEN and CDR2 is SYDVKM in the germline V gene. The CDR3 totals 16 residues. The ends were cut back, 3 bases at V and 3 bases at J, with 15 bases in the middle. The CDR3 nucleotides read TGTGCCAGCAGTTTCGGGAGTCGGGACTTCTACAATGAGCAGTTCTTC. It yields the protein CASSFGSRDFYNEQFF.

Turning to this clone: Additional DNA sequences in this sample encode the identical CDR3. V is TRBV5-1 and J is TRBJ1-2; D is unresolved. Trimming took off 4 bases at V and 4 bases at J, with 8 bases between the two ends. Per the germline V gene, CDR1 is SGHRS and CDR2 is YFSETQ. The CDR3 has 12 amino acids. The CDR3 is CASSPGGYGYTF. CDR3 coding DNA: TGCGCCAGCAGCCCGGGAGGCTATGGCTACACCTTC.

The J gene is TRBJ1-2, the V gene TRBV30, with 8 bases identical to TRBD1. The V gene end was trimmed by 3 bases and the J gene end by 7 bases; junction bases not matched to a gene: 7. From germline, CDR1 is GTSNPN and CDR2 SVGIG (reference sequence). CDR3 length equals 13 residues. CDR3 amino acids: CAWRTGEWGGYTF. The CDR3 DNA is TGTGCCTGGAGGACAGGGGAATGGGGTGGCTACACCTTC.

This clone was observed once. This chain links TRBV25-1 with TRBJ1-6; D remains ambiguous. The CDR3 totals 14 residues. Trimming stripped 5 bases from V and 7 bases from J, with 12 bases between. Germline V gives CDR1 MGHDK, CDR2 SYGVNS. This CDR3 reads CASSNSFWNSPLHF. For the CDR3, the DNA is TGTGCCAGCAGTAACAGTTTTTGGAATTCACCCCTCCACTTT.

The chain couples TRBV5-1 to TRBJ1-2; a weak D match, TRBD1 (5 bases). Germline CDR1 reads SGHRS; CDR2 reads YFSETQ. V gave up 4 bases and J gave up 3 bases, with 10 bases separating them. The CDR3 is made up of 13 amino acids. The CDR3 protein is CASSAGGDYGYTF. For the CDR3, the DNA is TGCGCCAGCAGCGCCGGAGGGGACTATGGCTACACCTTC.

This chain links TRBV27 with TRBJ1-4, with 7 bases that match TRBD1. The length of the CDR3 is 14 residues. Trimming took 7 bases from V and 3 from J; bases not matched to a gene: 5. Germline V gives CDR1 MNHEY, CDR2 SMNVEV (reference sequence). This CDR3 reads CASKKDRSNEKLFF. In nucleotides, the CDR3 is TGTGCCAGCAAGAAGGACAGGTCTAATGAAAAACTGTTTTTT.

The CDR3 protein is CASSYSSASYEQYF. The CDR3 coding sequence is TGTGCCAGCAGTTACTCGAGCGCCTCCTACGAGCAGTACTTC. The chain couples TRBV6-5 to TRBJ2-7; D unclear. Germline V gene lookup returns CDR1 MNHEY and CDR2 SVGAGI. Trimming shortened V by 0 bases and J by 0 bases, and 6 bases separated the two germline ends. The CDR3 runs 14 residues.

The chain carries TRBV6-5 and TRBJ2-1; the match to TRBD2 covers 9 bases. CDR3 length: 15 residues. CDR1 is MNHEY and CDR2 is SVGAGI in the germline V gene. V lost 1 base to trimming and J lost 6 bases; unmatched junction nucleotides: 4. The CDR3 sequence: CASSYLAGGRNEQFF. CDR3 DNA sequence: TGTGCCAGCAGTTACTTGGCGGGAGGGCGCAATGAGCAGTTCTTC.